This note documents a single TCR beta chain sequence. The antigen is unknown. Trimming left V 4 bases short and J 2 bases short, with 9 bases between. Germline CDR1 reads GTSNPN; CDR2 reads SVGIG (reference sequence). This CDR3 is 13 amino acids long. Using immunoSEQ multiplex PCR, the repertoire was profiled, and TCRdb retains in-frame clones only, with some absent. The table records tens of thousands of clones, about 81% of them present only once. This record comes from a study of OX40 agonist ivuxolimab in advanced cancers. About the research overall: The dose-escalation cohort had hepatocellular carcinoma, melanoma, renal cell or head and neck cancer. People who had prior anti-PD-1, anti-PD-L1 or anti-CTLA-4 therapy could take part, and approximately 43% had some.

Study-level points and caveats: Near-lowest levels of clonal expansion characterized partial responders at 0.1-3.0 mg/kg. CD8+ T cells averaged more expanded clones than CD4+.

This TCR was sampled from an adult with an advanced solid tumor such as melanoma, head and neck, liver or kidney cancer. This sample comprised CD4+ or CD8+ T cells sorted from blood, obtained in a trial of the OX40 agonist ivuxolimab. This rearrangement joins TRBV30 to TRBJ1-3; D unresolved. The CDR3 coding sequence is TGTGCCTGGAACCAGAAAACTGGAAACACCATATATTTT. It specifies CAWNQKTGNTIYF.